The TCR beta chain under discussion was sequenced for a study of T-cell memory formation after mild COVID-19. Study background: Most TCR clusters belonged to a single donor. Study-level points and caveats: CD4+ contracting clones were found mainly in CM and EM, and CD8+ ones in EMRA.

On this clonotype: Its target is not known.

In TCRdb, the 5' RACE reads were re-called with MiXCR into one record per CDR3 protein. There are roughly 220,000 distinct CDR3 sequences in the sample; 9.5% occur only once, and around 3.4% lies in the top ten. Germline-derived CDR1 and CDR2 are MNHEY and SVGAGI. This CDR3 is 13 amino acids long. After removal of 8 bases from V and 2 bases from J, the junction contained 6 bases not matched to a gene. The chain uses TRBV6-5 and TRBJ2-7; 7 nucleotides line up with TRBD2. Sequenced: PBMCs or a T cell subset sorted from them (not recorded which). The clonotype originates from a man aged 18 to 29 who had mild COVID-19 (a few samples of this study predate the infection). Cell type and time point are not known. CDR3 residues: CASQLGRPYEQYF. In DNA, the CDR3 is TGTGCCAGCCAGCTCGGGAGGCCCTACGAGCAGTACTTC.